These 18 T cell receptor beta chains came from one sample sequenced in a study of cytomegalovirus exposure and HLA in healthy donors. The PCR had 60 Vbeta and 13 Jbeta primers. Only in-frame clones appear in the TCRdb table, and some are missing; sequencing was by immunoSEQ multiplex PCR. The sample holds about 93,000 clones, about two thirds seen once. Source material: PBMCs. All receptors derive from a boy under 18 in good health and CMV-seropositive.

This clone was counted a few times. This chain links TRBV11-2 with TRBJ2-3; 10 bases line up with TRBD2. CDR3 length: 17 amino acids. Germline V gives CDR1 SGHAT, CDR2 FQNNGV. The junction had 9 bases not matched to a gene; V was cut back by 1 base and J by 5 bases. CDR3 in amino acids: CASSLGPAGGLLDTQYF. CDR3 DNA: TGTGCCAGCAGCTTAGGACCAGCGGGGGGGCTTTTAGATACGCAGTATTTT.

The rearrangement links TRBV18 to TRBJ2-2, with TRBD2 identical over 10 bases. Losses at the gene ends were 2 bases for V and 7 bases for J; bases not matched to a gene: 10. The CDR3 spans 17 residues. Germline lookup yields CDR1 KGHSH and CDR2 LQKENI. The CDR3 reads CASSPLATSGVSGELFF. Here the CDR3 DNA reads TGTGCCAGCTCACCATTAGCTACTAGCGGGGTCAGCGGGGAGCTGTTTTTT.

V is TRBV7-8 and J is TRBJ2-1; weak D call: TRBD2 (6 bases). Per germline, CDR1 SGHVS and CDR2 FQNEAQ. The CDR3 totals 15 residues. V was shortened by 5 bases and J by 5 bases, with 16 bases between the two germline ends. CDR3 sequence reads: CASSPRVREHNEQFF. DNA for the CDR3: TGTGCCAGCAGCCCCAGGGTCCGGGAGCACAATGAGCAGTTCTTC. The full variable domain, in which reference TRBV7-8 and TRBJ2-1 provide the parts outside the CDR3, is GAGVSQSPRYKVAKRGQDVALRCDPISGHVSLFWYQQALGQGPEFLTYFQNEAQLDKSGLPSDRFFAERPEGSVSTLKIQRTQQEDSAVYLCASSPRVREHNEQFFGPGTRLTVL.

The genes are TRBV4-3 and TRBJ1-3; D unresolved. The length of the CDR3 is 19 residues. The V gene's germline CDR1 is LGHNA and CDR2 YSLEER. V was pared by 4 bases and J by 0 bases, with 22 bases between. The CDR3 DNA is TGCGCCAGCAGCCTCCACCGGAGTGGCGTCATTAACTCTGGAAACACCATATATTTT. The encoded protein is CASSLHRSGVINSGNTIYF.

The chain joins TRBV6-6 to TRBJ1-5; tentatively, D is TRBD1 (5 bases). This CDR3 is 16 amino acids long. Trimming took 6 bases from V and 2 from J, leaving 17 bases between them. Germline V gene lookup returns CDR1 MNHNY and CDR2 SVGAGI (reference sequence). The CDR3 DNA reads as TGTGCCAGCAGACCCCATGGGGAAGGGGGCAATCAGCCCCAGCATTTT. Its protein is CASRPHGEGGNQPQHF.

With regard to this clone: Germline is not matched at one junction end, which may reflect a read error. The rearrangement links TRBV5-1 to TRBJ1-2; D gene uncertain. The CDR3 sequence is 13 residues long. Germline V gives CDR1 SGHRS, CDR2 YFSETQ. The CDR3 DNA reads TGCGCCAGCAGCTTGGCCGGAGGCGATGGCTACCCCTTC. Translating gives CASSLAGGDGYPF. The whole variable domain, filled in from reference TRBV5-1 and TRBJ1-2, reads KAGVTQTPRYLIKTRGQQVTLSCSPISGHRSVSWYQQTPGQGLQFLFEYFSETQRNKGNFPGRFSGRQFSNSRSEMNVSTLELGDSALYLCASSLAGGDGYPFGSGTRLTVV.

The chain joins TRBV4-3 to TRBJ2-1; maybe TRBD1 (6 bases). This CDR3 is 16 amino acids long. Deletions cut 0 bases from V and 5 bases from J, with 14 bases between. Germline CDR1 LGHNA, CDR2 YSLEER. For the CDR3, the DNA is TGCGCCAGCAGCCAAGAACGGCAGGGGCTCGACAATGAGCAGTTCTTC. It is translated as CASSQERQGLDNEQFF.

This clone was seen a single time. V is TRBV30 and J is TRBJ1-1; D ambiguous. The CDR3 contains 20 residues. In germline, CDR1 is GTSNPN, CDR2 SVGIG (reference sequence). V was shortened by 1 base and J by 2 bases, with 29 bases between the two germline ends. CDR3 residues: CAWSARTPLRGTMLNTEAFF. The CDR3 coding sequence is TGTGCCTGGAGTGCCCGCACCCCCTTACGGGGAACAATGTTAAACACTGAAGCTTTCTTT.

V gene TRBV6-1 combines with J gene TRBJ2-7, with a possible D match to TRBD1 (5 bases). Germline loops: CDR1 MNHNS, CDR2 SASEGT. Trimming removed 8 bases at V and 4 bases at J, with 18 bases between. The CDR3 length is 14 residues. CDR3 in amino acids: CASHWTSVGYEQYF. Here the CDR3 DNA reads TGTGCCAGCCATTGGACATCTGTGGGGTACGAGCAGTACTTC.

The rearrangement joins TRBV9 to TRBJ1-1; D ambiguous. V dropped 0 bases and J dropped 6 bases, with 9 bases sitting between them. Germline V gives CDR1 SGDLS, CDR2 YYNGEE. The CDR3 runs 13 residues. The CDR3 protein is CASSVVSTSEAFF. CDR3 DNA sequence: TGTGCCAGCAGCGTAGTATCGACATCTGAAGCTTTCTTT.

V gene TRBV5-4 combines with J gene TRBJ2-1, with D possibly TRBD1 on 6 matching bases. Per germline, CDR1 SGHNT and CDR2 YYREEE (reference sequence). The CDR3 spans 12 residues. V was cut by 4 bases and J by 10 bases, with 12 bases left in between. CDR3 coding DNA: TGTGCCAGCAGCCTAGACAGGACGGAGCAGTTCTTC. Its translation is CASSLDRTEQFF.

This clone was detected only a few times. The J gene is TRBJ2-3, the V gene TRBV5-1; D gene ambiguous. The CDR3 is 13 amino acids. Germline V gene sequence: CDR1 SGHRS, CDR2 YFSETQ. V lost 6 bases and J 5 bases, leaving 13 bases between the germline ends. The CDR3: CASKPAGIDTQYF. CDR3 DNA: TGCGCCAGCAAGCCGGCAGGTATAGATACGCAGTATTTT.

The gene calls are TRBV6-1 and TRBJ2-3, with D maybe TRBD2 (5 bases). From germline, CDR1 is MNHNS and CDR2 SASEGT. The CDR3 has 15 amino acids. V was cut by 3 bases and J by 0 bases, with 10 bases left in between. The CDR3, as DNA: TGTGCCAGCAGTGACTTAGGGAGTAGCACAGATACGCAGTATTTT. This gives the protein CASSDLGSSTDTQYF.

The chain links TRBV7-9 to TRBJ2-7, with 11 bases matching TRBD2. V dropped 5 bases and J dropped 9; count of bases not matched to a gene: 12. Germline CDR1 is SEHNR and CDR2 is FQNEAQ (reference sequence). CDR3 length: 15 residues. The chain's CDR3 is CASSPLSGRAGGQYF. The CDR3 bases are TGTGCCAGCAGCCCCCTTAGCGGGAGGGCCGGTGGGCAGTACTTC.

The sample holds a few counts of this clone. The chain couples TRBV5-4 to TRBJ2-7; D is perhaps TRBD1 (5 bases). Germline V gene sequence: CDR1 SGHNT, CDR2 YYREEE (reference sequence). This CDR3 is built from 15 residues. The V gene lost 4 bases and the J gene lost 1 base, with 15 bases spanning the gap. The CDR3 DNA sequence: TGTGCCAGCAGCGATGAAGACAGACCTTCCTACGAGCAGTACTTC. Translating it yields CASSDEDRPSYEQYF. Based on the CDR3 plus reference TRBV5-4 and TRBJ2-7, the full variable domain is ETGVTQSPTHLIKTRGQQVTLRCSSQSGHNTVSWYQQALGQGPQFIFQYYREEENGRGNFPPRFSGLQFPNYSSELNVNALELDDSALYLCASSDEDRPSYEQYFGPGTRLTVT.

V and J are TRBV18 and TRBJ2-2; 7 bases match TRBD2. The CDR3 runs 16 residues. With V trimmed by 3 bases and J by 7 bases, 11 bases remained unmatched. CDR1 KGHSH and CDR2 LQKENI come from the germline V gene. The CDR3 sequence is CASSPTAGETIGELFF. CDR3 in DNA: TGTGCCAGCTCACCGACTGCGGGGGAAACAATCGGGGAGCTGTTTTTT.

There are a few counts of this clone. The chain combines TRBV19 with TRBJ1-4; D is uncertain. This CDR3 contains 15 residues. Germline assignment: CDR1 LNHDA and CDR2 SQIVND (reference sequence). Trimming left V 6 bases short and J 0 bases short, with 11 bases between. CDR3 nucleotide sequence: TGTGCCAGTAGGGTCCGGGATGCAACTAATGAAAAACTGTTTTTT. Protein product: CASRVRDATNEKLFF.

In this sample, this clone turned up once. V usage is TRBV13 and J usage is TRBJ2-7; a possible D gene is TRBD1 (6 bases). Trimming shortened V by 5 bases and J by 2 bases, and 10 bases separated the two germline ends. CDR3 length equals 13 residues. Per germline, CDR1 PRHDT and CDR2 FYEKMQ (reference sequence). The CDR3 loop is CASSKDRTYEQYF. The CDR3 nucleotides read TGTGCCAGCAGCAAGGACAGAACCTACGAGCAGTACTTC. The full variable domain, in which reference TRBV13 and TRBJ2-7 provide the parts outside the CDR3, is AAGVIQSPRHLIKEKRETATLKCYPIPRHDTVYWYQQGPGQDPQFLISFYEKMQSDKGSIPDRFSAQQFSDYHSELNMSSLELGDSALYFCASSKDRTYEQYFGPGTRLTVT.